This TCR beta chain stems from a study of Ad26.COV2.S vaccination and SARS-CoV-2 variants. Study-wide context: Dosing was one shot or two shots 56 days apart. General study points: Vaccinees and placebo recipients showed similar non-spike TCR breadth. Responses of T cells in total may have been underestimated by the TCR breadth and depth analyses.

With 5 bases removed from V and 1 base from J, the gap between germline ends came to 11 bases. Germline V gene lookup returns CDR1 SEHNR and CDR2 FQNEAQ (reference sequence). The CDR3 length is 14 residues. Data came from immunoSEQ multiplex PCR; TCRdb stores just in-frame clones and leaves some out. The sample records some 240,000 clones, roughly 87% being singletons. Stated treatment: roughly 20 received Ad26.COV2.S at low or high dose, single or two shots; about 5 received placebo; per-sample allocation not given. Sampling occurred on day 63 after the first vaccine or placebo injection. A Boston donor was an adult aged 18-55 years. Notes on this clone: Its antigen is not known. Other DNA sequences in this specimen translate into the identical CDR3.

The sequence came from a person between 18 and 65 years old who received the Ad26.COV2.S COVID-19 vaccine or a placebo. The genes are TRBV7-9 and TRBJ1-1; perhaps TRBD1 as D (6 bases). The sample was peripheral blood, taken in a trial of Ad26.COV2.S vaccine versus placebo. CDR3 sequence (DNA): TGTGCCAGCAGCCCCTGGACAGCGAACACTGAAGCTTTCTTT. This sequence encodes CASSPWTANTEAFF. Full variable domain (outside the CDR3, taken from reference TRBV7-9 and TRBJ1-1): DTGVSQNPRHKITKRGQNVTFRCDPISEHNRLYWYRQTLGQGPEFLTYFQNEAQLEKSRLLSDRFSAERPKGSFSTLEIQRTEQGDSAMYLCASSPWTANTEAFFGQGTRLTVV.